This TCR beta chain was retrieved from a study of blood T cells in healthy people across ages (dated by TCRdb to between 2014 and 2017). Concerning the study at large: Template switching captured roughly one uniquely barcoded TCR beta cDNA molecule per two T cells in model experiments. To avoid experimental bias, donors of different ages were distributed randomly across sequencing lanes. To track age-related changes in TCR beta repertoire diversity, the study relied on deep sequencing normalized with unique cDNA molecular identifiers. Two additional independent replicas of 1 million unique cDNA reads from the same blood draw were analyzed for two donors (one aged 18 to 30 and one aged 80 or older). Four age groups were formed from the donors: young (average approximately 15 years), middle-aged (around 41), aged (around 68) and long-lived (about 75). Broad study findings and their caveats: Estimates of total diversity from one million sequenced T cells were regarded as lower bounds and underestimates. As age increased, observed TCR beta diversity per million T cells dropped in a roughly linear way, and a significant reduction was already evident by age 40. Bulk unsorted PBMC profiling prevented conclusive comparison of naive and antigen-experienced compartments. Compared with the aged group, the long-lived group had more naive CD4+ T cells, fewer expanded clones and increased TCR diversity, suggesting age selection. A strong correlation was found between observed TCR beta diversity and the percentage of naive T cells measured by flow cytometry. Donor CMV infection status was unknown, potentially confounding age-related changes in expanded clonotypes.

The donors were roughly 40 Caucasian individuals from Russia, aged about 6 to 100 years, who were systemically healthy. About 10 milliliters of peripheral blood were collected from each donor into EDTA-treated Vacutainer tubes. Ficoll-Paque density-gradient centrifugation was used to isolate PBMCs, with at least 6.5 million per sample. Trizol reagent was used to extract total RNA from the PBMCs, yielding at least 5 micrograms per sample. For every donor, an aliquot of PBMCs went through flow cytometry to measure the percentages of naive CD45RAhigh/CD27high T cells. Only a few counts were recorded for this clonotype. The target of this receptor is not known. The junction differs from germline at one of its ends, possibly a read error. The receptor library was made with 5' RACE. Instrument used: Illumina HiSeq 2500. A second PCR of roughly 6 to 11 cycles was run with a J-beta primer mix and a sample-barcoded 5' primer. A unique molecular identifier was introduced onto each TCR beta cDNA molecule by a template-switch 5' adaptor carrying 12 random nucleotides. At least 2.5 million CDR3-containing paired-end reads were obtained from each sample. First-strand cDNA was synthesized from all RNA with the Mint cDNA synthesis kit, primed by a TRBC-specific oligonucleotide. After uracil-DNA glycosylase treatment, a first 18-cycle PCR used universal primers M1SS and BC2_uni_R on all cDNA. Per the source publication's procedure: For normalization, 1 million high-quality reads were randomly selected from each sample, with every read carrying a distinct molecular identifier. Reads sharing molecular identifiers were discarded rather than binned into consensus sequences. MiTCR, with a Q25 quality threshold and the strictest error-elimination algorithm, was used for CDR3 identification, clonotype clustering and error correction. A nonparametric unseen species model with Euler transformation was used to estimate lower-bound total TCR beta diversity. The raw public data were reprocessed by TCRdb itself: fastp quality trimming at Q25, MiXCR clonotype calling, in-frame beta chains only. Records with the same CDR3 protein are collapsed into one entry carrying the most frequent genes and DNA. TCRdb, rather than the study authors, made the V and J calls. The sample table lists under 2 million distinct CDR3 sequences, around 35% of them with a count of one. The ten largest clonotypes hold 11% of the sample.

The CDR3 spans 12 residues, from the cysteine through the phenylalanine. Solely the CDR3 DNA is kept, with 36 bases framed from the first base. CDR1 is given as SGHAT and CDR2 as FQNNGV, both from the germline V gene. The TCR was taken from a woman aged 25 to 39 in good health. Sequenced material: blood. The V and J segments used are TRBV11-2 and TRBJ1-1; TRBD1 is perhaps the D gene, given 6 matching bases. The CDR3 reads as follows: CASSFSLRDTIF. The nucleotide sequence reads TGTGCCAGCAGCTTTTCCTTAAGGGACACCATCTTT.